Included here is one TCR beta chain sequence, with context. Its antigen is not known. Described treatment: 19 received Ad26.COV2.S at low or high dose, single or two shots; about 5 received placebo; per-sample allocation not given. Samples came from day 63 after the first vaccine or placebo injection. Donation was by an adult aged 18-55 years who was in Boston. Using immunoSEQ multiplex PCR, the repertoire was profiled, and TCRdb retains in-frame clones only, with some absent. The table has 300,000 to 350,000 clones, around nine tenths seen once; the top ten hold approximately 4.5%. This sample was included in a study of Ad26.COV2.S vaccination and SARS-CoV-2 variants. The wider study: Ad26.COV2.S shots went into the muscle once or twice, 56 days apart. Study results and limitations: The analyses of TCR breadth and depth may have understated the size of total T cell responses.

The sequences come from peripheral blood, collected in a trial of Ad26.COV2.S vaccine versus placebo. The TCR was taken from a person between 18 and 65 years old who received the Ad26.COV2.S COVID-19 vaccine or a placebo.

CDR3 nucleotides: TGTGCCAGCAGCTTAGGACAGGTCATTGCAACTAATGAAAAACTGTTTTTT. Protein: CASSLGQVIATNEKLFF. The chain employs TRBV11-2 and TRBJ1-4; D perhaps matches TRBD1 (6 bases). V was cut by 1 base and J by 0 bases, with 12 bases left in between. The CDR3 covers 17 residues. Germline assignment: CDR1 SGHAT and CDR2 FQNNGV.